What follows are 2 T cell receptor beta chains derived from one specimen sequenced in a study of blood T cell repertoires in COVID-19. Some clones are missing from TCRdb's copy, which holds only in-frame ones; the method was immunoSEQ multiplex PCR. Altogether approximately 100,000 clones are present, 70% to 85% being singletons, with the ten largest covering about 10%. What was sequenced was peripheral blood. The receptor source for this set is a man between 70 and 80 years old with acute or convalescent COVID-19.

This clone was recorded a few times. The chain recombines TRBV9 with TRBJ2-2, with D perhaps TRBD2 (6 bases). Germline V lookup: CDR1 SGDLS, CDR2 YYNGEE. The germline V and J ends were trimmed by 4 bases and 4 bases, with 17 bases remaining between them. The CDR3 runs 16 residues. CDR3 nucleotides: TGTGCCAGCAGCCCGCGGGGACGGGAGAGCACCGGGGAGCTGTTTTTT. This sequence encodes CASSPRGRESTGELFF.

This sequence joins TRBV30 and TRBJ2-5, with D possibly TRBD1 on 5 matching bases. V was pared by 0 bases and J by 4 bases, with 15 bases between. Germline CDR1 is GTSNPN and CDR2 is SVGIG (reference sequence). This CDR3 contains 15 residues. The CDR3 coding sequence is TGTGCCTGGAGTGTAATTCCAGGGCTTGGAGAGACCCAGTACTTC. Translated, it gives CAWSVIPGLGETQYF.